This record concerns one T cell receptor beta chain sequence. These data are taken from a study of blood T cell repertoires in COVID-19. Looking at the study overall: Sources were T cells, B-cell-depleted T cells, or PBMCs; the material itself was cDNA or gDNA.

With V trimmed by 3 bases and J by 3 bases, 5 bases remained unmatched. CDR3 length equals 14 residues. Germline assignment: CDR1 SGHRS and CDR2 YFSETQ. Original analysis: Reference gene primer amplification yielded estimated nucleated cell counts. Repertoires were generated with immunoSEQ multiplex PCR, while TCRdb's copy carries only in-frame clones and drops some. That table is the source of V, J and clone size, and D and trimming were worked out from the DNA. The data show fewer than 300,000 clones, 88% seen once. In terms of age and location, participants ranged from about 18 to 90 years and lived in fewer than 30 US areas. Cohort assignment relied on participant-reported clinical history.

Input material: PBMCs or T cells enriched from blood (not recorded which). The chain is built from TRBV5-1 and TRBJ1-2, with 7 bases lining up with TRBD1. The TCR was taken from a woman between 35 and 50 years old with acute COVID-19. The chain's CDR3 is CASSSETGHYGYTF. The CDR3 DNA sequence: TGCGCCAGCAGCTCCGAGACAGGGCACTATGGCTACACCTTC.